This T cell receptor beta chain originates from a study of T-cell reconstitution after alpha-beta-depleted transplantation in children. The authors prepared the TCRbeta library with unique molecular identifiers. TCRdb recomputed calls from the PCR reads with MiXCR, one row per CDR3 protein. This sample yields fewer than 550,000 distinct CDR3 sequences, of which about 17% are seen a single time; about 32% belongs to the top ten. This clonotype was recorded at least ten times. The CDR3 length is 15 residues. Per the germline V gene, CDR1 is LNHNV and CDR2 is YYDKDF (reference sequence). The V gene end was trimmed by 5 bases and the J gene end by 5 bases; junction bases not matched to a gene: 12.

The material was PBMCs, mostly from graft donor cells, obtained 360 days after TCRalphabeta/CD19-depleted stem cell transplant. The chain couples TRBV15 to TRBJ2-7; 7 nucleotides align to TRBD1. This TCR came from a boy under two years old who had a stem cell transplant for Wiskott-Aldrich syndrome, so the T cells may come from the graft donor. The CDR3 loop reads CATSVATGSSNEQYF. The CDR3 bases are TGTGCCACCAGCGTCGCGACAGGGTCTAGCAACGAGCAGTACTTC.